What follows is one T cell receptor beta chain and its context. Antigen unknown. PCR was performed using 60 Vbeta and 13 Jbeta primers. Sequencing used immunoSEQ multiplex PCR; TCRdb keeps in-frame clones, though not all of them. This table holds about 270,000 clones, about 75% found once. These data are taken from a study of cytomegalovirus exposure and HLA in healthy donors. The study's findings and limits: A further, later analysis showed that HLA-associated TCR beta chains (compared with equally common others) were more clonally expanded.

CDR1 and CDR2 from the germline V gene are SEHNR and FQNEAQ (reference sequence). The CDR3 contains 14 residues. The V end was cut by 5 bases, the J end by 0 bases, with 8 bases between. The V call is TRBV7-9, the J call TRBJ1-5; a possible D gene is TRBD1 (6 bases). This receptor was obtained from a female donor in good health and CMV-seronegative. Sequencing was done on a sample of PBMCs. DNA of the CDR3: TGTGCCAGCAGCAGGGGGATTAGCAATCAGCCCCAGCATTTT. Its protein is CASSRGISNQPQHF.